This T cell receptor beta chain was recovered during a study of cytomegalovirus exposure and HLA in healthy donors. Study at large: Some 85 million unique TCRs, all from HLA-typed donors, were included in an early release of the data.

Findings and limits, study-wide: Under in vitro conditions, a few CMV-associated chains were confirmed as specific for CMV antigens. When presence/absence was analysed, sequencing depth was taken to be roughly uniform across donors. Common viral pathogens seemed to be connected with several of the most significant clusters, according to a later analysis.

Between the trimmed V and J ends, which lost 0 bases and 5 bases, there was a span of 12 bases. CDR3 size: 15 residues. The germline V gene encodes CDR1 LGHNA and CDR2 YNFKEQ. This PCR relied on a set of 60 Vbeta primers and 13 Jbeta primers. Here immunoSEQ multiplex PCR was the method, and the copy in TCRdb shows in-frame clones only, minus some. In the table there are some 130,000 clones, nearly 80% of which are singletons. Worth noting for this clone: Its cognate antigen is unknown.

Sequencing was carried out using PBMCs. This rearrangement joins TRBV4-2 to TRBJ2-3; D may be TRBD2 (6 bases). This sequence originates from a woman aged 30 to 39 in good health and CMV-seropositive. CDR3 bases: TGTGCCAGCAGCCAAGATTTGAACGGGGGAGATACGCAGTATTTT. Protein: CASSQDLNGGDTQYF.